Shown below are 22 T cell receptor beta chains from a single sample sequenced in a study of breast tumors, draining lymph nodes, adjacent tissues. TCRdb re-called the multiplex PCR reads with MiXCR, one entry per CDR3 protein. This sample has 66,000 or so distinct CDR3 sequences; around two fifths occur once, and the top ten carry roughly 9%. The sequenced sample was breast tumor tissue. The receptors were sampled from a female donor with breast cancer. Some clones in this sample may be carry-over from other donors' samples.

This clonotype was observed many times. This chain links TRBV11-2 with TRBJ2-5, with a possible D match to TRBD2 (6 bases). V dropped 3 bases and J dropped 4 bases, with 9 bases sitting between them. The CDR3 runs 13 residues. The germline CDR1 and CDR2 sequences are SGHAT and FQNNGV. CDR3 sequence reads: CASSFTGRETQYF. The CDR3 nucleotides are TGTGCCAGCAGCTTTACCGGGAGAGAGACCCAGTACTTC.

This clonotype was detected ten times or more. The V gene is TRBV7-2, the J gene TRBJ2-7; D uncertain. Per the germline V gene, CDR1 is SGHTA and CDR2 is FQGNSA. There are 12 residues in the CDR3. Trimming took off 1 base at V and 7 bases at J, with 8 bases between the two ends. CDR3 bases: TGTGCCAGCAGCTTAGGGTCGCGTGAGCAGTACTTC. Its protein product is CASSLGSREQYF. The entire variable domain, with the rest obtained from reference TRBV7-2 and TRBJ2-7, is as follows: GAGVSQSPSNKVTEKGKDVELRCDPISGHTALYWYRQSLGQGLEFLIYFQGNSAPDKSGLPSDRFSAERTGGSVSTLTIQRTQQEDSAVYLCASSLGSREQYFGPGTRLTVT.

The chain recombines TRBV29-1 with TRBJ2-1; 8 bases are shared with TRBD2. The CDR3 is 14 residues long. The V and J ends lost 8 bases and 3 bases, in that order; junction bases with no gene match: 9. Germline-derived CDR1 and CDR2 are SQVTM and ANQGSEA. The CDR3 loop reads CSHMLSGSYNEQFF. The CDR3 bases are TGCAGCCATATGCTAAGCGGGAGCTACAATGAGCAGTTCTTC.

V gene TRBV7-9 combines with J gene TRBJ2-7; 8 bases are a match to TRBD1. Germline loops: CDR1 SEHNR, CDR2 FQNEAQ (reference sequence). After removal of 2 bases from V and 6 bases from J, the junction contained 9 bases not matched to a gene. The CDR3 is 15 residues long. CDR3 amino acids: CASSLPGTGVREQYF. The CDR3 DNA reads as TGTGCCAGCAGCTTACCCGGGACAGGAGTGCGCGAGCAGTACTTC.

The chain uses TRBV12-5 and TRBJ1-5; a possible D gene is TRBD1 (6 bases). Germline CDR1 reads LGHNT; CDR2 reads FRNRAP. Between the trimmed V and J ends, which lost 9 bases and 11 bases, there was a span of 23 bases. The CDR3 runs to 14 residues. CDR3 nucleotide sequence: TGTGCTAGCACTACCGGGACAAAGCAATCAGCCCAGCATTTT. This translates into CASTTGTKQSAQHF.

To note about this clonotype: This sequence may be a read error, since a much larger clone differs from it by one base. This sequence joins TRBV18 and TRBJ2-5, with D unresolved. The CDR3 has 11 amino acids. The germline V gene has CDR1 KGHSH and CDR2 LQKENI. DNA for the CDR3: TGTGCCAGCTCAAATCAAGAGATCCAGTACTTC. Protein: CASSNQEIQYF.

This clonotype was observed at least ten times. The CDR3 bases are TGTGCCAGCAGTTCCCCAAACGACCTTTGGAACACCATATATTTT. This sequence encodes CASSSPNDLWNTIYF. This rearrangement joins TRBV12-3 or TRBV12-4 to TRBJ1-3, with D unresolved. The CDR3 length is 15 residues. V dropped 4 bases and J dropped 7 bases, with 17 bases sitting between them.

In this sample, this clonotype turned up many times. This chain links TRBV11-2 with TRBJ2-7, with TRBD2 matching over 11 bases. This CDR3 spans 15 amino acids. V gave up 4 bases and J gave up 6 bases; unmatched junction bases: 8. CDR1 and CDR2 (germline): SGHAT, FQNNGV. CDR3 sequence: CASSSGLAGQSEQYF. CDR3 bases: TGTGCCAGCAGCTCCGGACTAGCGGGCCAGTCCGAGCAGTACTTC.

This clonotype appeared a few times. The chain links TRBV6-6 to TRBJ2-7, with 8 bases aligning to TRBD1. Looked up from germline, CDR1 is MNHNY and CDR2 is SVGAGI (reference sequence). The CDR3 contains 15 residues. Trimming removed 5 bases from V and 1 base from J; junction bases left unmatched: 7. CDR3 sequence: CASSPQGAQSYEQYF. The DNA of the CDR3 is TGTGCCAGCAGTCCCCAGGGGGCCCAATCCTACGAGCAGTACTTC.

Of note for this clonotype: This sequence may be a read error, since a much larger clone differs from it by one base. The CDR3 does not end in the conserved phenylalanine or tryptophan, so this is likely a read error. This chain uses TRBV12-3 or TRBV12-4 with TRBJ2-5; unclear D gene. V was cut by 6 bases and J by 2 bases, with 10 bases left in between. The CDR3 length is 13 residues. DNA for the CDR3: TGTGCCAGCAGACGACACGCTCAAGAGACCCAGTACCTC. It is translated as CASRRHAQETQYL.

This clonotype showed up many times. The V and J genes are TRBV12-3 or TRBV12-4 and TRBJ2-3; D gene uncertain. Trimming cost V 1 base and J 2 bases, with 1 base left between them. The CDR3 sequence is 12 residues long. This chain's CDR3 is CASSLDTDTQYF. The CDR3, as DNA: TGTGCCAGCAGTTTAGACACAGATACGCAGTATTTT.

The chain combines TRBV7-2 with TRBJ2-3; D is unresolved. V was clipped by 5 bases and J by 0 bases, with 21 bases between them. Germline V gene data show CDR1 as SGHTA and CDR2 as FQGNSA. CDR3 length: 18 amino acids. CDR3 loop: CASSQSWSGYSSTDTQYF. The CDR3 DNA sequence: TGTGCCAGCAGCCAAAGTTGGTCCGGGTACTCTAGCACAGATACGCAGTATTTT.

This clonotype was picked up many times. V gene TRBV11-3 combines with J gene TRBJ2-5; D unresolved. The V end was cut by 4 bases, the J end by 3 bases, with 9 bases between. CDR1 and CDR2 from the germline V gene are SGHNT and YENEEA. The CDR3 is 13 amino acids. CDR3 nucleotide sequence: TGTGCCAGCAGCTCGCCTAATAAAGAGACCCAGTACTTC. Its translation is CASSSPNKETQYF.

Details on this clonotype: Mismatch with germline at one junction end may stem from a read error. This rearrangement joins TRBV25-1 to TRBJ1-5; D unresolved. Looked up from germline, CDR1 is MGHDK and CDR2 is SYGVNS. This CDR3 has 12 amino acids. CDR3 residues: CSITSGNQTQHF. CDR3 DNA: TGTTCCATCACTTCTGGGAATCAGACCCAGCATTTT.

This clonotype was counted at least ten times. The chain uses TRBV29-1 and TRBJ2-7, with D unresolved. The CDR3 spans 13 residues. Germline V gene data show CDR1 as SQVTM and CDR2 as ANQGSEA. Trimming pared 1 base from V and 9 bases from J, leaving 16 bases between. CDR3 sequence: CSVEVTAAQVQYF. CDR3 bases: TGCAGCGTTGAAGTTACGGCAGCGCAGGTGCAGTACTTC.

In this sample, this clonotype turned up many times. V usage is TRBV18 and J usage is TRBJ2-7, with D tentatively TRBD1 or TRBD2 (5 bases each). Germline V lookup: CDR1 KGHSH, CDR2 LQKENI. V lost 2 bases and J lost 4, with 12 bases in between. The CDR3 contains 14 residues. CDR3 sequence (DNA): TGTGCCAGCTCACCATGGGGGACCGAGTACGAGCAGTACTTC. It is translated as CASSPWGTEYEQYF.

The gene calls are TRBV7-8 and TRBJ2-5; D perhaps matches TRBD2 (6 bases). Germline-derived CDR1 and CDR2 are SGHVS and FQNEAQ. Trimming pared 3 bases from V and 9 bases from J, leaving 26 bases between. CDR3 size: 17 residues. CDR3: CASSFPPRGSTGEPQYF. CDR3 nucleotides: TGTGCCAGCAGCTTCCCCCCGCGGGGTAGCACCGGGGAGCCCCAGTACTTC. The full variable domain, in which reference TRBV7-8 and TRBJ2-5 provide the parts outside the CDR3, is GAGVSQSPRYKVAKRGQDVALRCDPISGHVSLFWYQQALGQGPEFLTYFQNEAQLDKSGLPSDRFFAERPEGSVSTLKIQRTQQEDSAVYLCASSFPPRGSTGEPQYFGPGTRLLVL.

This clonotype appeared many times. V usage is TRBV6-5 and J usage is TRBJ2-5; 8 bases agree with TRBD2. Unmatched junction bases numbered 2, after V lost 7 bases and J lost 4 bases. CDR1 is MNHEY, CDR2 SVGAGI, per germline. The length of the CDR3 is 12 residues. This CDR3 is CASIGGGETQYF. In DNA, the CDR3 is TGTGCCAGCATCGGGGGGGGAGAGACCCAGTACTTC.

This clonotype was observed many times. The chain combines TRBV4-2 with TRBJ2-2; 8 bases match TRBD1. The CDR3 extends over 18 amino acids. The V and J ends lost 0 bases and 6 bases, in that order; junction bases with no gene match: 12. CDR1 and CDR2 from the germline V gene are LGHNA and YNFKEQ. The CDR3 region is CASSQDFVRGPRAGELFF. CDR3 DNA sequence: TGTGCCAGCAGCCAAGACTTCGTCAGGGGGCCGAGGGCCGGGGAGCTGTTTTTT.

The CDR3 region is CASSPGGDRWNEKLFF. The CDR3 coding sequence is TGTGCCAGCAGCCCCGGGGGGGACAGGTGGAATGAAAAACTGTTTTTT. The V call is TRBV7-6, the J call TRBJ1-4; 8 nucleotides line up with TRBD1. Germline trimming cut 5 bases from V and 5 bases from J; bases unmatched to any gene: 10. The CDR3 totals 16 residues. Germline values: CDR1 SGHVS, CDR2 FNYEAQ.

This clonotype was detected ten times or more. The V call is TRBV9, the J call TRBJ2-3, with TRBD2 matching over 11 bases. V lost 3 bases, J lost 3 bases, and 6 bases stayed unmatched. Germline V gives CDR1 SGDLS, CDR2 YYNGEE. CDR3 length equals 16 residues. Here the CDR3 DNA reads TGTGCCAGCAGCGGTGGGACTAGCGGTTTAACAGATACGCAGTATTTT. It encodes CASSGGTSGLTDTQYF. The full variable domain, its missing parts supplied by reference TRBV9 and TRBJ2-3, is DSGVTQTPKHLITATGQRVTLRCSPRSGDLSVYWYQQSLDQGLQFLIQYYNGEERAKGNILERFSAQQFPDLHSELNLSSLELGDSALYFCASSGGTSGLTDTQYFGPGTRLTVL.

A word on this clonotype: The conserved phenylalanine or tryptophan is not found at the CDR3 terminus, so this likely reflects a read error. The limits of the CDR3 on the DNA are not certain, so only TCRdb's listed CDR3 is given. The genes are TRBV2 and TRBJ1-2; TRBD1, the table's D call, lacks a check against the DNA. The germline V gene has CDR1 SNHLY and CDR2 FYNNEI. The CDR3 is 17 residues long, ends included. This CDR3 is CASSLRRTVSNEQFYGL.